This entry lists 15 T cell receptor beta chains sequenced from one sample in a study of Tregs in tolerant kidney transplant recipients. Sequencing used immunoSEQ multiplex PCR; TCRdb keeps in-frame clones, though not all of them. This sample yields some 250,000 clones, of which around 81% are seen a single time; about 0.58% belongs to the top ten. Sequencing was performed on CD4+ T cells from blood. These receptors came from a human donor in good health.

The CDR3 reads CASCRTQGDEKLFF. In DNA, the CDR3 is TGCGCCAGCTGCCGGACTCAGGGGGATGAAAAACTGTTTTTT. The chain couples TRBV5-1 to TRBJ1-4; 7 nucleotides line up with TRBD1. Germline-derived CDR1 and CDR2 are SGHRS and YFSETQ. The CDR3 is 14 residues long. Trimming removed 7 bases from V and 6 bases from J; junction bases left unmatched: 9.

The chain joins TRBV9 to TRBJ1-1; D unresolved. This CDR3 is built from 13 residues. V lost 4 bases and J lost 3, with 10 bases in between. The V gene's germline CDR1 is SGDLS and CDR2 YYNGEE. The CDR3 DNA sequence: TGTGCCAGCAGCCCCAGATGGGACACTGAAGCTTTCTTT. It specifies CASSPRWDTEAFF. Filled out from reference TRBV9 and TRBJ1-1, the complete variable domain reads DSGVTQTPKHLITATGQRVTLRCSPRSGDLSVYWYQQSLDQGLQFLIQYYNGEERAKGNILERFSAQQFPDLHSELNLSSLELGDSALYFCASSPRWDTEAFFGQGTRLTVV.

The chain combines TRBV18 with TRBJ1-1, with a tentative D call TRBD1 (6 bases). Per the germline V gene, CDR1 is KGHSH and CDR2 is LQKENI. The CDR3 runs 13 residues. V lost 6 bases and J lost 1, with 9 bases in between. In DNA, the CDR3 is TGTGCCAGCTCGCAACAGGGGAACACTGAAGCTTTCTTT. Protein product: CASSQQGNTEAFF.

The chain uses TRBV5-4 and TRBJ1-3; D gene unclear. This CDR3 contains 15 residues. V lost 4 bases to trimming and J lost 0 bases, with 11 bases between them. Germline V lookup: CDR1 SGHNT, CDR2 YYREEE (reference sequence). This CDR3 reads CASSVDSFSGNTIYF. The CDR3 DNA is TGTGCCAGCAGCGTTGACTCCTTCTCTGGAAACACCATATATTTT. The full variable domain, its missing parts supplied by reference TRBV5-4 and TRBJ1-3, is ETGVTQSPTHLIKTRGQQVTLRCSSQSGHNTVSWYQQALGQGPQFIFQYYREEENGRGNFPPRFSGLQFPNYSSELNVNALELDDSALYLCASSVDSFSGNTIYFGEGSWLTVV.

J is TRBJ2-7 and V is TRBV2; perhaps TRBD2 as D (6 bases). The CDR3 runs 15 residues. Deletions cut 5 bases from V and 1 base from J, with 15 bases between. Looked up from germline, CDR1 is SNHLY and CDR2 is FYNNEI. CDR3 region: CASSKLATFSYEQYF. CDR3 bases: TGTGCCAGCAGTAAGCTAGCGACCTTTTCCTACGAGCAGTACTTC.

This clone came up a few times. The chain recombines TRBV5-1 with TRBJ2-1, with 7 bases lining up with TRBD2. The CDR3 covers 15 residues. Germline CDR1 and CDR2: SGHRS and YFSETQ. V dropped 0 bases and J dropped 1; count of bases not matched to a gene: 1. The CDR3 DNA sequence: TGCGCCAGCAGCTTGGGGGAGGGGTCCTACAATGAGCAGTTCTTC. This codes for CASSLGEGSYNEQFF.

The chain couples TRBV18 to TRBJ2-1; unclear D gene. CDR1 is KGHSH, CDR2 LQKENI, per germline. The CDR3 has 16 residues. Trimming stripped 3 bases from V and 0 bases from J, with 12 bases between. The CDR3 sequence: CASSPGGPSSYNEQFF. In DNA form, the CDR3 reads TGTGCCAGCTCACCGGGTGGGCCCTCCTCCTACAATGAGCAGTTCTTC.

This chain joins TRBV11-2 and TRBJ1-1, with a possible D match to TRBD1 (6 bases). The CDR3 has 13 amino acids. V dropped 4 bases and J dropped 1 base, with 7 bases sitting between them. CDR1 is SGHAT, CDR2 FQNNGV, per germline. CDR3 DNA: TGTGCCAGCAGCTCGGACAGGAACACTGAAGCTTTCTTT. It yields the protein CASSSDRNTEAFF.

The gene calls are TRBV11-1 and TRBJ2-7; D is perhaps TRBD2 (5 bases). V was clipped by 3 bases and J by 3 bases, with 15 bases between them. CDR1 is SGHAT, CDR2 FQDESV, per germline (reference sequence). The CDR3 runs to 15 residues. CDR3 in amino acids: CASSFYGKLFYEQYF. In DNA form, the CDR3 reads TGTGCCAGCAGCTTTTACGGGAAGCTCTTCTACGAGCAGTACTTC.

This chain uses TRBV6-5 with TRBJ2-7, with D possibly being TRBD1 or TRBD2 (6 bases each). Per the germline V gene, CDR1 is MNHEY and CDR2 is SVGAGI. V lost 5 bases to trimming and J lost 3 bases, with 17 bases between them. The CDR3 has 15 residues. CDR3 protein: CASSSETGADYEQYF. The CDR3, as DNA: TGTGCCAGCAGTAGCGAAACGGGGGCCGACTACGAGCAGTACTTC.

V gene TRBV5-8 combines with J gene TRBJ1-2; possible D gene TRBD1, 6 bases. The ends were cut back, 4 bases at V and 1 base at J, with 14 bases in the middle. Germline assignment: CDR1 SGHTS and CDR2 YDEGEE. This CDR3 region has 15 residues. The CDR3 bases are TGTGCCAGCAGCCCCCGGGGGCGAAATAACTATGGCTACACCTTC. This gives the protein CASSPRGRNNYGYTF.

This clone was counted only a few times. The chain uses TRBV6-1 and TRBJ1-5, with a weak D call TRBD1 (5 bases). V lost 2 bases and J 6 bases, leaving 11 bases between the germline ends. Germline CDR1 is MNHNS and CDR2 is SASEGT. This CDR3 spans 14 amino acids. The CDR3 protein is CASSESGTPQPQHF. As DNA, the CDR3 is TGTGCCAGCAGTGAATCAGGGACTCCTCAGCCCCAGCATTTT.

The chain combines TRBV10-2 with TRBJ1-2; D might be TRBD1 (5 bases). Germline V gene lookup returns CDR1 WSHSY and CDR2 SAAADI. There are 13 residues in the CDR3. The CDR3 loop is CAPGSRPNYGYTF. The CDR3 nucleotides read TGCGCTCCAGGGTCTCGACCTAACTATGGCTACACCTTC.

This CDR3 reads CASSQDNRQNYGYTF. As DNA, the CDR3 is TGCGCCAGCAGCCAAGATAACCGACAGAACTATGGCTACACCTTC. The chain uses TRBV4-1 and TRBJ1-2, with a tentative D call TRBD1 (5 bases). Per germline, CDR1 MGHRA and CDR2 YSYEKL. Trimming took off 0 bases at V and 2 bases at J, with 10 bases between the two ends. The length of the CDR3 is 15 residues.

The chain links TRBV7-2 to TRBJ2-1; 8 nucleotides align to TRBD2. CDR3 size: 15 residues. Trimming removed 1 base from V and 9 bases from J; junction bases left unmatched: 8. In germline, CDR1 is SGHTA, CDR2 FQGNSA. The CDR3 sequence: CASSLVVSGAGEQFF. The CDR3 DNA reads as TGTGCCAGCAGCTTAGTTGTTAGCGGGGCGGGTGAGCAGTTCTTC.